These T cell receptor beta chains were read from a single sample in a study of OX40 agonist ivuxolimab in advanced cancers. Measured with immunoSEQ multiplex PCR; TCRdb has only the in-frame clones, and not every one. The repertoire includes 69,000 or so clones, about 85% of them detected once, and approximately 0.5% sits in the top ten. The sample here was CD4+ or CD8+ T cells sorted from blood, taken in a trial of the OX40 agonist ivuxolimab. Receptor source: an adult with an advanced solid tumor such as melanoma, head and neck, liver or kidney cancer. Both conserved end residues are part of each CDR3. D genes are given only for firm matches. Only some rows state a clone size, as once, few, many or a class for expanded clones.

V gene: TRBV2
clone size: few
D gene: .
J gene: TRBJ1-5
CDR3 DNA: TGTGCCAGCCTTGGAACAGGGTATCAGCCCCAGCATTTT
CDR3 protein: CASLGTGYQPQHF

V gene: TRBV7-9
clone size: .
D gene: .
J gene: TRBJ1-2
CDR3 DNA: TGTGCCAGCAGCTTAGCGGGGGGAGCTAACTATGGCTACACCTTC
CDR3 protein: CASSLAGGANYGYTF

V gene: TRBV7-9
clone size: .
D gene: .
J gene: TRBJ1-1
CDR3 DNA: TGTGCCAGCAGCGCACGTGGGGGTACGAACACTGAAGCTTTCTTT
CDR3 protein: CASSARGGTNTEAFF

V gene: TRBV6-6
clone size: .
D gene: .
J gene: TRBJ1-2
CDR3 DNA: TGTGCCAGCAGTTACTCGGAAACAGAAGGAGGCTACACCTTC
CDR3 protein: CASSYSETEGGYTF

V gene: TRBV2
clone size: once
D gene: TRBD1
J gene: TRBJ2-1
CDR3 DNA: TGTGCCAGCAGTGGGGACAGGGGAAGAAACAATGAGCAGTTCTTC
CDR3 protein: CASSGDRGRNNEQFF

V gene: TRBV7-2
clone size: .
D gene: TRBD2
J gene: TRBJ2-3
CDR3 DNA: TGTGCCAGCAGCTTAGGGACTAGCCCTGATACGCAGTATTTT
CDR3 protein: CASSLGTSPDTQYF

V gene: TRBV2
clone size: once
D gene: .
J gene: TRBJ1-3
CDR3 DNA: TGTGCCAGCGGGCCTAGACAGAGGAACACCATATATTTT
CDR3 protein: CASGPRQRNTIYF

V gene: TRBV19
clone size: .
D gene: TRBD1
J gene: TRBJ1-1
CDR3 DNA: TGTGCCAGTATTCCTCGACAGGGGGCACGTGAAGCTTTCTTT
CDR3 protein: CASIPRQGAREAFF

V gene: TRBV7-9
clone size: .
D gene: .
J gene: TRBJ1-3
CDR3 DNA: TGTGCCAGCAGCTTAGAAGCAGGGAGAGGAAACACCATATATTTT
CDR3 protein: CASSLEAGRGNTIYF

V gene: TRBV4-1
clone size: .
D gene: .
J gene: TRBJ1-4
CDR3 DNA: TGCGCCAGCAGCCAAGTCTTACAGGGCCCTAATGAAAAACTGTTTTTT
CDR3 protein: CASSQVLQGPNEKLFF

V gene: TRBV10-3
clone size: .
D gene: TRBD1
J gene: TRBJ2-3
CDR3 DNA: TGTGCCATCAGTGAGTCCGGGGGACAGGGTTTTACAGATACGCAGTATTTT
CDR3 protein: CAISESGGQGFTDTQYF

V gene: TRBV6-5
clone size: .
D gene: .
J gene: TRBJ1-5
CDR3 DNA: TGTGCCAGCAGTTACTACCCCTCTGGAGGACAGCCCCAGCATTTT
CDR3 protein: CASSYYPSGGQPQHF

V gene: TRBV5-1
clone size: .
D gene: .
J gene: TRBJ2-3
CDR3 DNA: TGCGCCAGCAGCTCAGGAGCTAGCACAGATACGCAGTATTTT
CDR3 protein: CASSSGASTDTQYF

V gene: TRBV6-8
clone size: .
D gene: .
J gene: TRBJ1-5
CDR3 DNA: TGTGCCAGCAGTTACTCCCGGGACCGACGGCAGCCCCAGCATTTT
CDR3 protein: CASSYSRDRRQPQHF

V gene: TRBV19
clone size: .
D gene: .
J gene: TRBJ2-4
CDR3 DNA: TGTGCCAGTAGTCAAGGACACTCGAAAGCCAAAAACATTCAGTACTTC
CDR3 protein: CASSQGHSKAKNIQYF

V gene: TRBV11-2
clone size: .
D gene: .
J gene: TRBJ1-6
CDR3 DNA: TGTGCCAGCAGCTTAGATGGCAACTCCTATAATTCACCCCTCCACTTT
CDR3 protein: CASSLDGNSYNSPLHF

V gene: TRBV5-4
clone size: .
D gene: TRBD1
J gene: TRBJ1-2
CDR3 DNA: TGTGCCAGCAGCTTACTGGACAGGGCGAACTATGGCTACACCTTC
CDR3 protein: CASSLLDRANYGYTF

V gene: TRBV7-2
clone size: .
D gene: .
J gene: TRBJ2-3
CDR3 DNA: TGTGCCAGCAGCTCCGGGGGGCGGGGTGGCACAGATACGCAGTATTTT
CDR3 protein: CASSSGGRGGTDTQYF

V gene: TRBV11-3
clone size: once
D gene: .
J gene: TRBJ1-2
CDR3 DNA: TGTGCCAGCAGCTTAGGGGGGTGGAGCCCCACCTTC
CDR3 protein: CASSLGGWSPTF

V gene: TRBV5-4
clone size: .
D gene: TRBD2
J gene: TRBJ2-3
CDR3 DNA: TGTGCCAGCAGCTTGGGGAGCGGGATAGGAACAGATACGCAGTATTTT
CDR3 protein: CASSLGSGIGTDTQYF

V gene: TRBV6-1
clone size: .
D gene: .
J gene: TRBJ1-2
CDR3 DNA: TGTGCCAGCAGTGGAGAGGTTGGCTACACCTTC
CDR3 protein: CASSGEVGYTF

V gene: TRBV18
clone size: .
D gene: TRBD1
J gene: TRBJ2-5
CDR3 DNA: TGTGCCAGCTCACCCCTACCGGGACAGGGACAAGAGACCCAGTACTTC
CDR3 protein: CASSPLPGQGQETQYF

V gene: TRBV6-5
clone size: .
D gene: .
J gene: TRBJ1-1
CDR3 DNA: TGTGCCAGCAGTTACACACAGAAGACTGAAGCTTTCTTT
CDR3 protein: CASSYTQKTEAFF

V gene: TRBV2
clone size: .
D gene: TRBD2
J gene: TRBJ2-1
CDR3 DNA: TGTGCCAGCAGTGGGCTAGCGGGGTATAATGAGCAGTTCTTC
CDR3 protein: CASSGLAGYNEQFF

V gene: TRBV19
clone size: .
D gene: TRBD1
J gene: TRBJ2-7
CDR3 DNA: TGTGCCAGTAGTCCCCGAGACAGGGCCTGGTACTTC
CDR3 protein: CASSPRDRAWYF

V gene: TRBV7-2
clone size: .
D gene: TRBD2
J gene: TRBJ2-1
CDR3 DNA: TGTGCCAGCATCCGGGTCGCCGGGACTGGGGGGGGTGAGCAGTTCTTC
CDR3 protein: CASIRVAGTGGGEQFF

V gene: TRBV6-1
clone size: .
D gene: .
J gene: TRBJ1-4
CDR3 DNA: TGTGCCAGCAGACTACAGGGCCTTAATGAAAAACTGTTTTTT
CDR3 protein: CASRLQGLNEKLFF

V gene: TRBV6-4
clone size: .
D gene: .
J gene: TRBJ1-1
CDR3 DNA: TGTGCCAGCAGTGCGGTTGGCGGGAACACTGAAGCTTTCTTT
CDR3 protein: CASSAVGGNTEAFF

V gene: TRBV7-9
clone size: .
D gene: .
J gene: TRBJ2-3
CDR3 DNA: TGTGCCAGCAGTCGGACCCTAAAGGGGACAGATACGCAGTATTTT
CDR3 protein: CASSRTLKGTDTQYF

V gene: TRBV2
clone size: .
D gene: .
J gene: TRBJ2-5
CDR3 DNA: TGTGCCAGCAGTGAACGAGAAGGGGAAGAGACCCAGTACTTC
CDR3 protein: CASSEREGEETQYF

V gene: TRBV7-2
clone size: once
D gene: .
J gene: TRBJ1-2
CDR3 DNA: TGTGCCAGCAGCTTAGATGGACCATTCTATGGCTACACCTTC
CDR3 protein: CASSLDGPFYGYTF

V gene: TRBV6-1
clone size: .
D gene: .
J gene: TRBJ1-6
CDR3 DNA: TGTGCCAGCAGTGAACCGAGCTCCTATAATTCACCCCTCCACTTT
CDR3 protein: CASSEPSSYNSPLHF

V gene: TRBV6-5
clone size: once
D gene: .
J gene: TRBJ2-1
CDR3 DNA: TGTGCCAGCAGTGCGTCCAATGAGCAGTTCTTC
CDR3 protein: CASSASNEQFF

V gene: TRBV5-4
clone size: .
D gene: TRBD1
J gene: TRBJ1-2
CDR3 DNA: TGTGCCAGCAGCTTGGGGGGGACAGGGGATGGCTACACCTTC
CDR3 protein: CASSLGGTGDGYTF

V gene: TRBV7-8
clone size: .
D gene: .
J gene: TRBJ2-2
CDR3 DNA: TGTGCCAGTAAGCCCCTAGCAGTGAACACCGGGGAGCTGTTTTTT
CDR3 protein: CASKPLAVNTGELFF

V gene: TRBV2
clone size: .
D gene: .
J gene: TRBJ2-7
CDR3 DNA: TGTGCCAGCAGGACAGAGTTCTCCTACGAGCAGTACTTC
CDR3 protein: CASRTEFSYEQYF

V gene: TRBV30
clone size: .
D gene: .
J gene: TRBJ2-7
CDR3 DNA: TGTGCCTGGAGTGGATTTGGATACTCCTACGAGCAGTACTTC
CDR3 protein: CAWSGFGYSYEQYF

V gene: TRBV11-3
clone size: .
D gene: .
J gene: TRBJ2-2
CDR3 DNA: TGTGCCAGCAGCCCTAGCAAGGGGGGGTTCACCGGGGAGCTGTTTTTT
CDR3 protein: CASSPSKGGFTGELFF

V gene: TRBV6-1
clone size: once
D gene: .
J gene: TRBJ2-1
CDR3 DNA: TGTGCCAGCAGTGTACGGGGGGCTACCCACAATGAGCAGTTCTTC
CDR3 protein: CASSVRGATHNEQFF

V gene: TRBV7-9
clone size: .
D gene: TRBD1
J gene: TRBJ1-2
CDR3 DNA: TGTGCCAGCAGAGAAGGACAGGGTTATGGCTACACCTTC
CDR3 protein: CASREGQGYGYTF

V gene: TRBV5-5
clone size: .
D gene: .
J gene: TRBJ1-1
CDR3 DNA: TGTGCCAGCAGCTCGATGTCAGTGTCCTCAGCTTTCTTT
CDR3 protein: CASSSMSVSSAFF

V gene: TRBV6-1
clone size: few
D gene: .
J gene: TRBJ1-6
CDR3 DNA: TGTGCCAGCAGTGAAGGAGGAGTCTATAATTCACCCCTCCACTTT
CDR3 protein: CASSEGGVYNSPLHF

V gene: TRBV18
clone size: medium-sized
D gene: .
J gene: TRBJ2-2
CDR3 DNA: TGTGCCAGCACGGAGGGACAGTCGGGCACCGGGGAGCTGTTTTTT
CDR3 protein: CASTEGQSGTGELFF

V gene: TRBV4-3
clone size: .
D gene: .
J gene: TRBJ2-1
CDR3 DNA: TGCGCCAGCAGCCCGCTTGGACGGAACAATGAGCAGTTCTTC
CDR3 protein: CASSPLGRNNEQFF

V gene: TRBV6-4
clone size: .
D gene: .
J gene: TRBJ2-5
CDR3 DNA: TGTGCCAGCAGTGAGGGTTCCCAAGAGACCCAGTACTTC
CDR3 protein: CASSEGSQETQYF

V gene: TRBV5-1
clone size: .
D gene: .
J gene: TRBJ2-5
CDR3 DNA: TGCGCCAGCAGCCCATCCGAGGGGGCCCAGTACTTC
CDR3 protein: CASSPSEGAQYF

V gene: TRBV9
clone size: .
D gene: .
J gene: TRBJ1-2
CDR3 DNA: TGTGCCAGCAGCGTAGGCCCCAGCTCCTTTAACTATGGCTACACCTTC
CDR3 protein: CASSVGPSSFNYGYTF

V gene: TRBV19
clone size: .
D gene: TRBD1
J gene: TRBJ2-3
CDR3 DNA: TGTGCCAGTAGTACCGGACAGGGTGGCACAGATACGCAGTATTTT
CDR3 protein: CASSTGQGGTDTQYF

V gene: TRBV5-1
clone size: .
D gene: TRBD1
J gene: TRBJ1-2
CDR3 DNA: TGCGCCAGCAGCTGGGGGACAGGGGTTTCTAACTATGGCTACACCTTC
CDR3 protein: CASSWGTGVSNYGYTF

V gene: TRBV6-5
clone size: .
D gene: .
J gene: TRBJ1-4
CDR3 DNA: TGTGCCAGCAGTCCCCGGGACAACAATGAAAAACTGTTTTTT
CDR3 protein: CASSPRDNNEKLFF

V gene: TRBV11-3
clone size: once
D gene: .
J gene: TRBJ2-1
CDR3 DNA: TGTGCCAGCAGCTTAGACGCTGACATGTATAAGGAGTTCTTC
CDR3 protein: CASSLDADMYKEFF

V gene: TRBV11-2
clone size: .
D gene: TRBD1
J gene: TRBJ1-3
CDR3 DNA: TGTGCCAGCAGCTCACGGACAGGGGCTGGAAACACCATATATTTT
CDR3 protein: CASSSRTGAGNTIYF

V gene: TRBV7-6
clone size: few
D gene: .
J gene: TRBJ1-6
CDR3 DNA: TGTGCCAGCAGCCTCGCGCGGGGGCAGAATTCACCCCTCCACTTT
CDR3 protein: CASSLARGQNSPLHF

V gene: TRBV2
clone size: .
D gene: .
J gene: TRBJ1-4
CDR3 DNA: TGTGCCAGCGGCCGGGACAAACGAGAAAAACTGTTTTTT
CDR3 protein: CASGRDKREKLFF

V gene: TRBV7-2
clone size: .
D gene: TRBD1
J gene: TRBJ2-2
CDR3 DNA: TGTGCCAGCAGCGAAAGGCGTATTGGGACAGTGCGAATACCCGGGGAGCTGTTTTTT
CDR3 protein: CASSERRIGTVRIPGELFF